This T cell receptor beta chain was sequenced during a study of blood T cell repertoires in COVID-19. The wider study: COVID-19 samples, acute and convalescent, were from the United States, Italy and Spain. T cells, B-cell-depleted T cells, or PBMCs supplied cDNA or gDNA.

Looked up from germline, CDR1 is MDHEN and CDR2 is SYDVKM. The V end was cut by 6 bases, the J end by 1 base, with 18 bases between. The CDR3 covers 16 residues. This clone was detected a few times. In the original analysis: From reference gene primer amplification, estimates of nucleated cell counts were derived. TCRdb's copy holds only in-frame clones and misses some; the assay was immunoSEQ multiplex PCR. V, J and clone size are those of that table, while D and trimming were read from the DNA. This repertoire shows about 140,000 clones, just under 80% found once; its top ten account for about 1.9%.

This chain connects TRBV28 to TRBJ1-1; D gene unclear. This TCR derives from a woman in her fifties or sixties with acute or convalescent COVID-19. Specimen: peripheral blood. The CDR3 protein is CASRRSTINENTEAFF. The CDR3 DNA follows: TGTGCCAGCAGACGATCAACAATAAATGAGAACACTGAAGCTTTCTTT.